These 22 T cell receptor beta chains were all obtained from the same sample, sequenced in a study of T cells in Graves' hyperthyroidism and ophthalmopathy. Amplified TCR beta CDR3 regions came from RNA transcripts. The HTBI primer set was used in a first-round RT-PCR of the TCR CDR3. TCRdb passed the multiplex PCR reads through MiXCR, listing each CDR3 protein once. The sample gives some 740,000 distinct CDR3 sequences, 12% to 15% of which show up once; about 10% is in the top ten. The sequencing input was blood. The receptors here all came from a woman under 30 with Graves' hyperthyroidism.

In its sample, this clonotype was seen many times. Here the CDR3 DNA reads TGCGCCAGCAGCTTGGCTTATAGCGGGGCCACGGGGGAGCAGTACTTC. It yields the protein CASSLAYSGATGEQYF. The genes are TRBV5-1 and TRBJ2-7; 8 positions match TRBD2. This CDR3 is 16 amino acids long. From germline, CDR1 is SGHRS and CDR2 YFSETQ. V lost 0 bases, J lost 7 bases, and 12 bases stayed unmatched.

This clonotype was detected ten times or more. The chain links TRBV5-1 to TRBJ2-7, with TRBD1 as a possible D gene (6 bases). V gave up 4 bases and J gave up 4 bases, with 21 bases separating them. CDR3 length: 16 residues. Per germline, CDR1 SGHRS and CDR2 YFSETQ. CDR3 amino acids: CASSPAAWQGIYEQYF. Written as DNA, the CDR3 is TGCGCCAGCAGCCCCGCGGCGTGGCAGGGGATATACGAGCAGTACTTC.

Worth noting for this clonotype: A much larger clone differs from this one at a single base, so this may be a read error. The CDR3 ends on some other residue instead of the conserved phenylalanine or tryptophan, so this is likely a read error. This rearrangement joins TRBV7-2 to TRBJ2-1; TRBD2 matches at 7 bases. In germline, CDR1 is SGHTA, CDR2 FQGNSA. J lost 0 bases, V lost 1 base, and 9 bases had no gene match. The CDR3 has 18 amino acids. The CDR3 reads CASSLGPQLASSYNEQFL. DNA of the CDR3: TGTGCCAGCAGCTTAGGACCCCAACTAGCGAGCTCCTACAATGAGCAGTTCCTC.

This clonotype showed up many times. The chain couples TRBV11-2 to TRBJ2-1, with 10 bases matching TRBD2. J gave up 4 bases and V 0 bases, and 18 bases lay outside the gene matches. The CDR3 covers 21 residues. In germline, CDR1 is SGHAT, CDR2 FQNNGV. CDR3 amino acids: CASSLEQASGSLGAGYNEQFF. CDR3 nucleotide sequence: TGTGCCAGCAGCTTAGAACAGGCTAGCGGGAGTCTTGGGGCGGGGTACAATGAGCAGTTCTTC.

Only a few counts were recorded for this clonotype. V gene TRBV7-2 combines with J gene TRBJ2-5, with 12 bases aligning to TRBD2. This CDR3 has 17 amino acids. With 4 bases clipped from V and 9 bases from J, the junction kept 15 bases outside the gene matches. The germline V gene encodes CDR1 SGHTA and CDR2 FQGNSA. CDR3 DNA sequence: TGTGCCAGCAGCTCCCGACTAGCGGGAGACCCTAGGTTCGCCCAGTACTTC. Its protein product is CASSSRLAGDPRFAQYF.

V usage is TRBV2 and J usage is TRBJ2-1, with D unclear. The V gene lost 6 bases and the J gene lost 8 bases, with 11 bases spanning the gap. The CDR3 spans 12 residues. Germline CDR1 is SNHLY and CDR2 is FYNNEI. CDR3 bases: TGTGCCAGCAGACGCCCGGATCATGAGCAGTTCTTC. It specifies CASRRPDHEQFF.

This chain links TRBV7-2 with TRBJ1-2; the D is unclear. Trimming shortened V by 2 bases and J by 6 bases, and 13 bases separated the two germline ends. Germline V CDR1 and CDR2: SGHTA, FQGNSA. CDR3 length: 14 residues. The CDR3 here is CASSLSGFRNGYTF. CDR3 sequence (DNA): TGTGCCAGCAGCTTATCGGGGTTTCGGAATGGCTACACCTTC.

This rearrangement joins TRBV20-1 to TRBJ1-4, with D unresolved. The ends were cut back, 3 bases at V and 0 bases at J, with 5 bases in the middle. CDR3 size: 13 residues. Germline V CDR1 and CDR2: DFQATT, SNEGSKA (reference sequence). In DNA, the CDR3 is TGCAGTGCTAGTTGGGCAACTAATGAAAAACTGTTTTTT. This sequence encodes CSASWATNEKLFF.

This chain joins TRBV2 and TRBJ1-1; unclear D gene. The CDR3 covers 10 residues. Trimming stripped 9 bases from V and 5 bases from J, with 7 bases between. Germline CDR1 SNHLY, CDR2 FYNNEI. The CDR3 sequence: CASRWTEAFF. In DNA form, the CDR3 reads TGTGCCAGTCGTTGGACTGAAGCTTTCTTT.

This clonotype was detected ten times or more. This chain joins TRBV2 and TRBJ2-7; possible D gene TRBD1, 6 bases. CDR1 and CDR2 from the germline V gene are SNHLY and FYNNEI. V lost 5 bases, J lost 6 bases, and 11 bases lay in between. This CDR3 has 12 amino acids. The CDR3 protein is CASSSQGREQYF. The CDR3 bases are TGTGCCAGCAGTTCGCAGGGGCGCGAGCAGTACTTC. Variable domain in full (rest from reference TRBV2 and TRBJ2-7): EPEVTQTPSHQVTQMGQEVILRCVPISNHLYFYWYRQILGQKVEFLVSFYNNEISEKSEIFDDQFSVERPDGSNFTLKIRSTKLEDSAMYFCASSSQGREQYFGPGTRLTVT.

This clonotype occurred many times. V is TRBV11-3 and J is TRBJ2-3; 10 bases match TRBD2. Trimming at V came to 2 bases and at J to 4 bases, leaving 12 bases not matched to a gene. The CDR3 has 18 amino acids. Germline V lookup: CDR1 SGHNT, CDR2 YENEEA. CDR3 DNA sequence: TGTGCCAGCAGCTTAAGGCTAGCGGGAGTTTCTGAGGCAGATACGCAGTATTTT. It yields the protein CASSLRLAGVSEADTQYF.

This clonotype was counted ten times or more. This chain joins TRBV3-1 and TRBJ2-1, with TRBD2 matching 9 bases. The germline V gene has CDR1 LGHDT and CDR2 YNNKEL (reference sequence). This CDR3 region has 16 residues. Unmatched junction bases numbered 14, after V lost 4 bases and J lost 10 bases. Here the CDR3 reads CASSPSWREGLGEQFF. As DNA, the CDR3 is TGTGCCAGCAGCCCAAGCTGGCGGGAGGGCCTCGGGGAGCAGTTCTTC.

Comments on this clonotype: Mismatch with germline at one junction end may stem from a read error. The chain carries TRBV12-3 or TRBV12-4 and TRBJ2-2, with D possibly TRBD2 on 6 matching bases. This CDR3 comprises 11 residues. CDR3 protein: CASSLGSGLIF. The CDR3 DNA reads as TGTGCCAGCAGTCTGGGTTCGGGACTGATTTTT.

This clonotype has more than one count but fewer than ten. The chain is built from TRBV10-3 and TRBJ2-3; D is perhaps TRBD1 (5 bases). CDR1 and CDR2 from the germline V gene are ENHRY and SYGVKD. Trimming took 5 bases from V and 2 from J, leaving 8 bases between them. CDR3 length: 13 residues. CDR3 sequence reads: CAISSDNTDTQYF. For the CDR3, the DNA is TGTGCCATCAGTTCGGACAACACAGATACGCAGTATTTT.

This chain links TRBV28 with TRBJ2-2; 8 nucleotides line up with TRBD1. The CDR3 consists of 12 residues. V lost 5 bases, J lost 14 bases, and 7 bases stayed unmatched. From germline, CDR1 is MDHEN and CDR2 SYDVKM. CDR3 in amino acids: CASSNDRGSLFF. In nucleotides, the CDR3 is TGTGCCAGCAGTAACGACAGGGGTTCACTGTTTTTT. The variable domain in full, with the rest retrieved from reference TRBV28 and TRBJ2-2, is DVKVTQSSRYLVKRTGEKVFLECVQDMDHENMFWYRQDPGLGLRLIYFSYDVKMKEKGDIPEGYSVSREKKERFSLILESASTNQTSMYLCASSNDRGSLFFGEGSRLTVL.

This clonotype was recorded many times. CDR3 sequence: CASSPHLKETQYF. The CDR3 nucleotides read TGTGCCAGCTCACCACACCTAAAGGAGACCCAGTACTTC. J is TRBJ2-5 and V is TRBV18; D is undetermined. This CDR3 is built from 13 residues. V was trimmed by 1 base and J by 5 bases, leaving 8 bases between them. The V gene's germline CDR1 is KGHSH and CDR2 LQKENI.

This clonotype showed up just a few times. V usage is TRBV7-8 and J usage is TRBJ1-1, with 10 bases identical to TRBD1. The CDR3 is 16 residues long. The germline gives CDR1 SGHVS, CDR2 FQNEAQ. V gave up 6 bases and J gave up 1 base; unmatched junction bases: 8. CDR3 loop: CASSFTWTGGNTEAFF. The CDR3 DNA follows: TGTGCCAGCAGTTTTACCTGGACAGGGGGGAACACTGAAGCTTTCTTT.

A few counts support this clonotype. The chain has TRBV6-1 and TRBJ1-2, with D uncertain. The CDR3 spans 14 residues. Germline V gene sequence: CDR1 MNHNS, CDR2 SASEGT. Trimming shortened V by 3 bases and J by 3 bases, and 11 bases separated the two germline ends. CDR3 DNA sequence: TGTGCCAGCAGTGAGCCGGGATTCGACTATGGCTACACCTTC. This codes for CASSEPGFDYGYTF.

This clonotype has a count of ten or more. For the CDR3, the DNA is TGTGCCAGCAGCTTATGGGGGGGGACTAGCGGGACAGATACGCAGTATTTT. Translating it yields CASSLWGGTSGTDTQYF. V usage is TRBV7-8 and J usage is TRBJ2-3; 12 bases are a match to TRBD2. The CDR3 consists of 17 residues. Germline V gene sequence: CDR1 SGHVS, CDR2 FQNEAQ. The V and J ends lost 2 bases and 3 bases, in that order; junction bases with no gene match: 6.

This clonotype has ten or more counts. This chain uses TRBV30 with TRBJ2-7; a possible D gene is TRBD2 (5 bases). V lost 3 bases to trimming and J lost 3 bases, with 12 bases between them. The CDR3 consists of 13 residues. Germline loops: CDR1 GTSNPN, CDR2 SVGIG (reference sequence). The CDR3 nucleotides are TGTGCCTGGAGACCGAGGGCAGACTACGAGCAGTACTTC. Amino acids: CAWRPRADYEQYF.

The rearrangement uses TRBV3-1 and TRBJ2-1, with TRBD2 identical over 10 bases. Germline V gene lookup returns CDR1 LGHDT and CDR2 YNNKEL (reference sequence). The CDR3 is made up of 20 amino acids. Germline trimming cut 0 bases from V and 5 bases from J; bases unmatched to any gene: 16. The CDR3 spells CASSQEGLAGALRGNNEQFF. The CDR3 nucleotides are TGTGCCAGCAGCCAAGAAGGCCTAGCGGGAGCCCTCCGAGGGAACAATGAGCAGTTCTTC.

The CDR3 region is CASSLDISGGYILDHSYNEQYF. The CDR3 coding sequence is TGTGCCAGCAGCTTAGATATAAGCGGGGGCTATATTTTGGATCATTCCTACAATGAGCAGTACTTC. V gene TRBV11-3 combines with J gene TRBJ2-1; 8 nucleotides agree with TRBD2. The DNA end is more similar to TRBJ2-7, so the J call may be wrong. CDR1 is SGHNT and CDR2 is YENEEA in the germline V gene. CDR3 length equals 22 residues.